This entry features one TCR beta chain sequence. Its antigen remains unidentified. TCRdb's table, derived via immunoSEQ multiplex PCR, lists solely in-frame clones and lacks some. The table shows fewer than 150,000 clones, with roughly 88% occurring only once. This record belongs to a study of T cell responses to AZD1222 COVID-19 vaccine. Findings of the study overall: Only a handful of people who got AZD1222 tested seropositive at baseline.

The V gene's germline CDR1 is LGHDT and CDR2 YNNKEL (reference sequence). Trimming took off 0 bases at V and 3 bases at J, with 11 bases between the two ends. This CDR3 has 15 amino acids. This receptor was obtained from an adult in good health. The sequencing used peripheral blood, collected on day 0 of AZD1222 vaccination. J is TRBJ1-2 and V is TRBV3-1 (or the pseudogene TRBV3-2), with a possible D match to TRBD1 (5 bases). The CDR3 DNA follows: TGTGCCAGCAGCCAAGAGCCGGGACGGTACTATGGCTACACCTTC. Translation gives CASSQEPGRYYGYTF.